Listed here is a single TCR beta chain. Its specificity is not known. Here immunoSEQ multiplex PCR was the method, and the copy in TCRdb shows in-frame clones only, minus some. This sample has about 1,600 clones, with 24% found just once. V dropped 2 bases and J dropped 0 bases, with 7 bases sitting between them. The CDR3 sequence is 14 residues long. Per germline, CDR1 SGDLS and CDR2 YYNGEE. Stated treatment: randomized to nivolumab then ipilimumab (arm A) or the reverse (arm B). These data are taken from a study of sequential checkpoint blockade in melanoma. Turning to the study itself: After both sequences, patients received maintenance nivolumab.

The study's findings and limits: Mutational load did not correlate with tumor T-cell fraction or clonality.

The TCR sequence derives from a human donor with melanoma. The sample in question was tumor tissue (inferred from file names), obtained from a patient given nivolumab and ipilimumab in sequence. The chain combines TRBV9 with TRBJ2-3; D gene ambiguous. This CDR3 reads CASSVFRSTDTQYF. DNA of the CDR3: TGTGCCAGCAGCGTGTTCCGGAGCACAGATACGCAGTATTTT. Full variable domain (rest looked up from reference TRBV9 and TRBJ2-3): DSGVTQTPKHLITATGQRVTLRCSPRSGDLSVYWYQQSLDQGLQFLIQYYNGEERAKGNILERFSAQQFPDLHSELNLSSLELGDSALYFCASSVFRSTDTQYFGPGTRLTVL.